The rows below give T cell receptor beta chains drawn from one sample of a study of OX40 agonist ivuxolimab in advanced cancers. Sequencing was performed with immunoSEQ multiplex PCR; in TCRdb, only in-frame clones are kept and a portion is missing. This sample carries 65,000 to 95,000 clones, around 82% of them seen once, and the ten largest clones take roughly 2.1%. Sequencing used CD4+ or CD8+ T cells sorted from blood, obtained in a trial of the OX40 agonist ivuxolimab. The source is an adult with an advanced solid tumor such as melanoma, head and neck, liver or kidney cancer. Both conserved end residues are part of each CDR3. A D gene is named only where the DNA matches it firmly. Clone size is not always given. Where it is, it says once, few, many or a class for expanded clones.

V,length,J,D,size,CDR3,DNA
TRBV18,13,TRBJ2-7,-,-,CASSQTGRGEQYF,TGTGCCAGCTCACAAACCGGCAGGGGTGAGCAGTACTTC
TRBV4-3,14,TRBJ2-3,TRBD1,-,CASSQGHSGTGSFF,TGCGCCAGCAGCCAGGGACATTCCGGGACAGGATCCTTTTTT
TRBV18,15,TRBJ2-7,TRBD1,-,CASSLTLQGSYEQYF,TGTGCCAGCTCACTAACGCTACAGGGGTCCTACGAGCAGTACTTC
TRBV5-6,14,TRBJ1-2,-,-,CASTLRGGGYGYTF,TGTGCCAGCACCCTCCGCGGGGGCGGCTATGGCTACACCTTC
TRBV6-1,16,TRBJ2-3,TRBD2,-,CASSESGGLSTDTQYF,TGTGCCAGCAGTGAAAGCGGGGGCCTTAGCACAGATACGCAGTATTTT
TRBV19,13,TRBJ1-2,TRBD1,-,CASRGQAYYGYTF,TGTGCCAGTCGGGGACAGGCGTACTATGGCTACACCTTC
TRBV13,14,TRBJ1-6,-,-,CASSWGQGNSPLHF,TGTGCCAGCAGCTGGGGACAAGGAAATTCACCCCTCCACTTT
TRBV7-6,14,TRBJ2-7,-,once,CASSLSAGVDEQYF,TGTGCCAGCAGCTTATCGGCAGGGGTGGACGAGCAGTACTTC
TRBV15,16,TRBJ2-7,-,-,CATSRGHSSLSYEQYF,TGTGCCACCAGCAGGGGGCACAGCTCCCTCTCCTACGAGCAGTACTTC
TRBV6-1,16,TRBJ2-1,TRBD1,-,CASSAQGAGTLDEQFF,TGTGCCAGCAGTGCTCAGGGGGCGGGAACTCTCGATGAGCAGTTCTTC
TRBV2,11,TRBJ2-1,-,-,CASSDIWEQFF,TGTGCCAGCAGTGACATATGGGAGCAGTTCTTC
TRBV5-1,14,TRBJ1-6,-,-,CASSSLSSNSPLHF,TGCGCCAGCAGCTCCCTCTCCAGTAATTCACCCCTCCACTTT
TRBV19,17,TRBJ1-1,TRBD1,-,CASSISGTGLRNTEAFF,TGTGCCAGTAGTATATCCGGGACAGGGTTAAGGAACACTGAAGCTTTCTTT
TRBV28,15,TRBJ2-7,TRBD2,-,CASSSTSGGSYEQYF,TGTGCCAGCAGCTCAACTAGCGGGGGGTCCTACGAGCAGTACTTC
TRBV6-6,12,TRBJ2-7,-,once,CASARSSYEQYF,TGTGCCAGCGCTAGGAGCTCCTACGAGCAGTACTTC
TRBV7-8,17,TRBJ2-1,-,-,CASSYRLGHSSYNEQFF,TGTGCCAGCAGCTACAGATTGGGACATAGCTCCTACAATGAGCAGTTCTTC
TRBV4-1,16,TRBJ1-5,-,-,CASSQVRLEGNQPQHF,TGCGCCAGCAGCCAAGTCCGCCTAGAAGGCAATCAGCCCCAGCATTTT
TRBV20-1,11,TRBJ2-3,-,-,CSAGTTDTQYF,TGCAGTGCTGGAACCACAGATACGCAGTATTTT
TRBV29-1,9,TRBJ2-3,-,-,CSVGDTQYF,TGCAGCGTTGGAGATACGCAGTATTTT
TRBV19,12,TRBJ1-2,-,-,CASSMGQYGYTF,TGTGCCAGTAGTATGGGGCAGTATGGCTACACCTTC
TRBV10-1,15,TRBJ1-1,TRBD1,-,CASSDPGQGITEAFF,TGCGCCAGCAGTGATCCGGGACAGGGGATTACTGAAGCTTTCTTT
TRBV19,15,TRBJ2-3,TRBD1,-,CASSRDRGPSDTQYF,TGTGCCAGTAGCCGGGACAGGGGGCCCTCAGATACGCAGTATTTT
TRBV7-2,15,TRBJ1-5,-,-,CASSLAVNPNQPQHF,TGTGCCAGCAGCTTAGCGGTCAATCCCAATCAGCCCCAGCATTTT
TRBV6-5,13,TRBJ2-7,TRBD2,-,CASSYGTSGEQYF,TGTGCCAGCAGTTACGGAACTAGCGGCGAGCAGTACTTC
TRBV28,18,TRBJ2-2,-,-,CASSFPRTAPLFTGELFF,TGTGCCAGCAGTTTTCCTAGAACAGCACCACTCTTCACCGGGGAGCTGTTTTTT
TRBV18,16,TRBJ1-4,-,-,CASSPVLSATNEKLFF,TGTGCCAGCTCACCAGTTTTGTCTGCAACTAATGAAAAACTGTTTTTT
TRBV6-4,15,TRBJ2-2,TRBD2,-,CAGRLGTSIPGELFF,TGTGCCGGCAGACTCGGGACTAGTATACCCGGGGAGCTGTTTTTT
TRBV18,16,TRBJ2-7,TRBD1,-,CASSPGQGGIFHEQYF,TGTGCCAGCTCGCCGGGACAGGGGGGCATCTTCCACGAGCAGTACTTC
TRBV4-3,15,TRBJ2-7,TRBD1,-,CASSQSSGQGGVRYF,TGCGCCAGCAGCCAATCATCCGGACAGGGAGGAGTTCGGTACTTC
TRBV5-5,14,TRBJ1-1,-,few,CASSLSTGNTEAFF,TGTGCCAGCAGCTTGTCAACAGGGAACACTGAAGCTTTCTTT
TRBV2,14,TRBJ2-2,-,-,CASTSGTNTGELFF,TGTGCCAGCACCTCCGGGACGAACACCGGGGAGCTGTTTTTT
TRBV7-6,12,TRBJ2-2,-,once,CAGSLGRGELFF,TGTGCCGGCAGCTTAGGTCGCGGGGAGCTGTTTTTT
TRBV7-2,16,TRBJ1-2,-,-,CASSLYFTGQDYGYTF,TGTGCCAGCAGCTTATATTTTACTGGGCAGGACTATGGCTACACCTTC
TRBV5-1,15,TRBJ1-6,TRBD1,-,CASSLVSQGTSPLHF,TGCGCCAGCAGCTTGGTCTCACAGGGGACTTCACCCCTCCACTTT
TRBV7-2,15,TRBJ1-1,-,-,CASSLVAEGTTEAFF,TGTGCCAGCAGCTTAGTGGCCGAAGGGACCACTGAAGCTTTCTTT
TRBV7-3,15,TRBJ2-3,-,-,CASSLSIGPPDTQYF,TGTGCCAGCAGCTTAAGTATCGGGCCCCCGGATACGCAGTATTTT
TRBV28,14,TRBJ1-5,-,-,CASSLPLMNQPQHF,TGTGCCAGCAGTCTCCCACTTATGAATCAGCCCCAGCATTTT
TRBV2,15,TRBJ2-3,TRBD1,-,CASRPTGFSADTQYF,TGTGCCAGCAGACCGACAGGGTTTAGCGCAGATACGCAGTATTTT
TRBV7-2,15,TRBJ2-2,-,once,CASSLGGGRSGELFF,TGTGCCAGCAGCTTAGGGGGGGGCCGTAGCGGGGAGCTGTTTTTT
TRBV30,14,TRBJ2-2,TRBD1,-,CAWSLGQGAGELFF,TGTGCCTGGAGTCTGGGACAGGGAGCCGGGGAGCTGTTTTTT
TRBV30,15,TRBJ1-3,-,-,CAWSVGQHSGNTIYF,TGTGCCTGGAGCGTCGGACAGCACTCTGGAAACACCATATATTTT
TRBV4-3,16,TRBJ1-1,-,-,CASSQVPSGMNTEAFF,TGCGCCAGCAGCCAAGTGCCTTCAGGAATGAACACTGAAGCTTTCTTT
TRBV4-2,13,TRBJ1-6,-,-,CASKGGSGSPLHF,TGTGCCAGCAAGGGGGGGTCCGGTTCACCCCTCCACTTT
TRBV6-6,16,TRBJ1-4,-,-,CASSYSKGAGYEKLFF,TGTGCCAGCAGTTATTCGAAGGGAGCGGGGTATGAAAAACTGTTTTTT
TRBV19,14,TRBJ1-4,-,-,CASSMRGGDEKLFF,TGTGCCAGTAGTATGAGGGGGGGAGATGAAAAACTGTTTTTT
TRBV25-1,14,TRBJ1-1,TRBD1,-,CASSETGQGGGAFF,TGTGCCAGCAGCGAGACGGGACAGGGGGGGGGAGCTTTCTTT
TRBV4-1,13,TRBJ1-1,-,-,CASSHPLNTEAFF,TGCGCCAGCAGCCATCCACTGAACACTGAAGCTTTCTTT